This TCR beta chain appears in the sequencing data of a study of T cell repertoires in cytomegalovirus infection. Study details: Public TCR beta signatures were indicative of both CMV infection and a matching HLA type.

Looked up from germline, CDR1 is SGHTA and CDR2 is FQGTGA. The CDR3 sequence is 15 residues long. Trimming left V 6 bases short and J 9 bases short, with 21 bases between. TCRdb re-called the reads with MiXCR, one entry per CDR3 protein. The sample has 150,000 to 200,000 distinct CDR3 sequences; roughly a fifth are singletons. The clonotype originates from a human donor in good health (CMV status not recorded). Some clones in this sample may be carry-over from other donors' samples. Sample: PBMCs. The chain is built from TRBV7-3 and TRBJ2-1; TRBD1 or TRBD2 may be the D gene (5 bases each). CDR3 bases: TGTGCCAGCAGTTCCCAGTCGAGGGGCCAGGGTGAGCAGTTCTTC. Residues: CASSSQSRGQGEQFF. Variable domain in full (rest from reference TRBV7-3 and TRBJ2-1): GAGVSQTPSNKVTEKGKYVELRCDPISGHTALYWYRQSLGQGPEFLIYFQGTGAADDSGLPNDRFFAVRPEGSVSTLKIQRTERGDSAVYLCASSSQSRGQGEQFFGPGTRLTVL.